The present entry profiles one TCR beta chain with its context. The antigen this receptor binds is unknown. Base qualities are not recorded, but no much larger clone differs from it by a single base. Receptor amplification or capture employed the immunoSEQ multiplex PCR assay. The multiplex PCR relied on a mix of 60 forward primers for TCR Vbeta segments and 13 reverse primers for TCR Jbeta segments. The CDR3 region of rearranged TCR beta genes was amplified from genomic DNA with a multiplex PCR assay. The amplified TCR beta libraries were sequenced on the Illumina HiSeq System as 87-base-pair reads. The original methods were these. A later analysis tallied 75 million to 95 million unique TCR beta chains across the 700 or so repertoires, and around 10 million of those chains were shared by two or more donors. Raw reads were error-corrected and collapsed into unique sequences with a nearest-neighbor algorithm that merged closely related sequences to remove PCR and sequencing errors. Alignment of CDR3 sequences to IMGT reference sequences was used to assign V, D and J gene segments. For a sequence to be retained, a match of at least six nucleotides to both a V gene segment and a J gene segment was required. Rearrangements were called productive when the CDR3 lacked stop codons and stayed in frame with V and J; all others were non-productive. CDR3 was defined according to IMGT convention as the region running from the second conserved V-encoded cysteine to the conserved J-encoded phenylalanine. Sequences without an unambiguous match to a single V gene segment were excluded from the earlier analysis of almost 600 of the donors. In an earlier analysis of 587 of the donors, V segments were called functional above 56.7% productive rearrangements and were called segregating when the between-donor standard deviation exceeded 5%. A statistical classification framework was built for diagnosing cytomegalovirus status from the catalog of TCR beta chain sequences. V and J gene assignment, in a later analysis, came from comparing TCR nucleotide sequences with IMGT/GENE-DB human TR gene sequences. Using the TCRdist pipeline, a later analysis assigned CDR3 sequences along with most-parsimonious VDJ recombination scenarios. In a later analysis, each TCR beta chain was defined by its CDR3 amino acid sequence together with its V-gene family, and reads without a unique V-gene family were excluded. To address suspected cross-contamination and a sequencing artifact, a later analysis removed some 620 highly shared, low-generation-probability nucleotide sequences. In a later analysis, a clonal expansion index for each public chain was calculated from normalized within-repertoire ranks of inferred template counts. A later analysis computed generation probabilities with a VDJ recombination model fitted to out-of-frame rearrangements, and checked the results against IGoR. In a later analysis, TCR-TCR, TCR-HLA and TCR-CMV co-occurrence was scored with hypergeometric tests, and a repertoire-size bias correction was applied to TCR pairs. False discovery rates were estimated in a later analysis by permuting HLA or CMV assignments 20 times. In a later analysis, co-occurring TCRs were grouped using DBSCAN, with TCRdist sequence similarity added in when clustering inside HLA-allele-positive subsets. Co-occurrence clustering excluded repertoires with fewer than 30,000 or more than 120,000 public chains, plus five with anomalous nucleotide sharing. TCRdb obtained this table from immuneACCESS and retained in-frame rearrangements with V and J assigned. These tables miss some clones; where compared with another copy, unresolved V genes account for less than half of the shortfall, and the remainder is unexplained. V and J calls and clone size are those listed in that table; D and trimming were worked out from the DNA. The sample table lists 75,000 to 100,000 clones, roughly three fifths of them with a count of one. 3.2% of the sample is in the top ten clones.

This entry belongs to a study of cytomegalovirus exposure and HLA in healthy donors (dated by TCRdb to 2015 to 2018). About the investigation overall: In an earlier analysis of 450 to 750 of the donors, 250 to 350 Gb of sequence data and some 100 million unique TCR beta sequences from about 180 million T cells were reported. An early release that covered several hundred HLA-typed donors contained approximately 300 gigabases of sequencing data and tens of millions of unique TCR sequences. Among the roughly 390 genotyped donors, about 85% belonged to the genetic ancestry cluster associated with self-reported Caucasian donors. The study aimed to test whether signatures of past pathogen exposure could be identified by cataloging public T cell receptors. The study used immunosequencing to profile the T cell repertoires of several hundred subjects and linked those repertoires to cytomegalovirus serostatus. Besides the first cohort of 550 to 750 subjects, a separate validation cohort made up of about 120 different subjects was used. The study combined high-throughput TCR immunosequencing, statistical association of individual TCRs with disease status, and machine learning to predict cytomegalovirus infection status. To study patterns of TCR occurrence, a later analysis re-analyzed previously published TCR beta repertoires from several hundred donors and added high-resolution HLA genotyping. In the later analysis, no new phenotypic data were used to find candidate immune exposures; instead, reliance was placed on TCR beta sequences and their occurrence across donors. An earlier analysis of 587 of the donors used high-throughput TCR beta sequencing to judge whether each TCR beta V gene segment behaved as functional or pseudogenic. Alongside the repertoire data, information on donor age, sex, ethnicity and CMV serostatus was compiled. A later genetic analysis took genome-wide SNP genotypes for about 60% of the roughly 670 donors and used that subset as a discovery cohort. All discovery cohort repertoires had been generated on a single sequencing platform. HLA typing included class I and class II loci at four-digit resolution. Typing coverage differed by locus: A, B, C, DRB1 and DQB1 were typed in roughly 629-630 donors, DQA1 in roughly 500, DPA1 in 600 to 610, and DPB1 in 450 to 490. About five DR-DQ haplotypes were treated as single units for association and clustering because of strong linkage in the cohort. Across about 380 genotyped donors of the cohort, an average of approximately 220,000 unique TCR beta nucleotide sequences per donor were sequenced, and 15% to 20% of those sequences were non-productive. Results and caveats for the whole study, not just this receptor: A group of highly shared sequence variants was considered likely to be a technical artifact of the sequencing pipeline. A further reported finding was that TCR beta sequences accurately predicted the HLA-A and HLA-B alleles for most subjects in the first cohort. Correlated functional status among segregating V segments might be attributable to linkage disequilibrium, but an unknown experimental factor could not be ruled out. Roughly uniform sequencing depth across donors was assumed in presence/absence analyses, although this assumption may not hold. In a later analysis, most CMV-associated TCR beta chains were found to appear HLA-restricted, with HLA associations seemingly driven largely by CMV exposure. In a later analysis, the rate of TCR association differed among HLA loci, with DRB1 alleles having the most associated TCRs and HLA-C alleles having the fewest. According to a later analysis, parvovirus B19, influenza, CMV and Epstein-Barr virus appeared linked to several top co-occurrence clusters. Compared with the 666-donor mean, donors in an Asian-associated ancestry cluster had fewer N-insertions in productive TCRs, according to a later genetic analysis. The authors suggested that the approach could potentially be generalized to other disease states and immunological phenotypes. A total of fewer than 200 TCR beta chains were listed by the study as associated with cytomegalovirus. Because some donors lacked HLA typing at each locus, the association tests relied only on the typed subset. Because counts were too low, seventeen rarely observed V segments, including chromosome 9 orphons, were excluded from the earlier analysis of some 540 of the donors. In both the original and validation cohorts, the classifier was reported to diagnose cytomegalovirus status with high specificity and sensitivity. Broadly in line with IMGT annotations, most TCR beta V segments showed up in productive rearrangements about 87% or about 30% of the time in an earlier analysis of several hundred of the donors. In vitro tests confirmed that a few of the cytomegalovirus-associated TCR beta chains recognize cytomegalovirus antigens. Compared with equally common non-associated chains, HLA-associated TCR beta chains in a later analysis were more clonally expanded and had lower generation probabilities. At a false discovery rate of 0.05, a later analysis linked under 20,000 TCR beta sequences to specific HLA alleles. This cohort had only TCR beta chains sequenced, and the lack of alpha or paired-chain data limited which features could be detected. Most TCR sequences were observed very rarely across donors, whereas some public TCRs were present in many individuals. Some IMGT-functional V segments, including TRBV6-2 and TRBV6-3, could not be distinguished by the 87-base-pair reads and were therefore excluded. An association between a missense DCLRE1C variant and V-gene and J-gene trimming of TCR beta chains was found in a later genetic analysis and replicated in an independent cohort. Assigning TCR associations to individual alleles was difficult when HLA alleles, especially DR and DQ, strongly co-occurred. CMV serostatus was the only immune exposure information available for the cohort.

The cohort comprised 670 or so healthy bone marrow donors. At the time of sampling, every cohort member was nominally healthy, though immune exposures that went unrecorded were likely present. The donor was CMV seronegative and was included in the group of over 300 seronegative cohort members. Every donor gave a peripheral blood sample, and the peripheral blood mononuclear cells from that sample were used for TCR beta sequencing. The Qiagen DNeasy Blood Extraction Kit was used to extract genomic DNA from the blood cell samples. Relative to germline, V is 3 bases shorter and J is 6 bases shorter, with 23 bases between their ends. As encoded in the germline V gene, CDR1 is SGHVS while CDR2 is FNYEAQ. From the cysteine up to the phenylalanine, the CDR3 has a length of 18 residues. The only DNA kept is the CDR3, 54 bases in frame from the first base.

Input material: PBMCs. Recombination connected TRBV7-6 to TRBJ1-4; TRBD1 is perhaps the D gene, given 6 matching bases. The sequence derives from a man aged 55 to 69 in good health and CMV-seronegative. At the DNA level, the sequence is TGTGCCAGCAGCTTCACCGTTAGGGAGAGCACAGGGTATGAAAAACTGTTTTTT. This is translated as CASSFTVRESTGYEKLFF.